This T cell receptor beta chain appears in the sequencing data of a study of shared clonotypes between healthy human individuals. Points from the study as a whole: In contrast to clonotypes shared by all four donors, non-shared clonotypes had lower generation probabilities.

Trimming took 1 base from V and 7 from J, leaving 14 bases between them. CDR1 and CDR2 from the germline V gene are MDHEN and SYDVKM. The CDR3 is made up of 15 amino acids. It was CD45RO-negative cells, positively selected for CCR7, that made up naive CD8 cells, with terminally differentiated effector memory CD45RA+ cells excluded. Comment on this clone: What it binds is not known.

Original data processing: As immunoSEQ supplied junction-only sequences (without quality scores), filtering differed. The method was immunoSEQ multiplex PCR; TCRdb's version includes in-frame clones alone and lacks a portion of them. V and J calls and clone size are copied from that table; D and trimming were computed from the DNA. In the table there are millions of clones, around 93% of which are singletons. The clonotype comes from a young man in good health. Some clones in this sample may be carry-over from other donors' samples. The chain uses TRBV28 and TRBJ1-5, with D maybe TRBD1 (6 bases). The sequenced material came from naive CD8+ T cells from PBMCs. The CDR3: CASSLYRDLTQPQHF. CDR3 nucleotides: TGTGCCAGCAGTTTATACAGGGATTTAACACAGCCCCAGCATTTT.